Following are 15 T cell receptor beta chains from one sample sequenced in a study of T cells in Graves' hyperthyroidism and ophthalmopathy. TCR beta CDR3 sequences were amplified from RNA transcripts. The study used the HTBI primer set for a first-round RT-PCR of the TCR CDR3. TCRdb ran MiXCR on the multiplex PCR reads and lists one entry per CDR3 protein. The sample contains fewer than 900,000 distinct CDR3 sequences, over 15% of which appear only once. The specimen was blood. The receptor set was obtained from a young man with Graves' hyperthyroidism.

This clonotype was counted many times. The chain has TRBV5-1 and TRBJ2-3, with D perhaps assigned TRBD1 or TRBD2 (5 bases each). Trimming stripped 0 bases from V and 4 bases from J, with 12 bases between. CDR3 length: 15 residues. CDR1 and CDR2 from the germline V gene are SGHRS and YFSETQ. The CDR3 DNA reads TGCGCCAGCAGCTTGGGGCCGACAGCGGCAGATACGCAGTATTTT. As protein: CASSLGPTAADTQYF.

This clonotype showed up many times. The chain joins TRBV12-3 or TRBV12-4 to TRBJ2-1; D gene ambiguous. Trimming removed 6 bases at V and 10 bases at J, with 19 bases between. This CDR3 is 14 amino acids long. CDR3 DNA: TGTGCCAGCAGCCCCCGGTCTAACGGAGAAGAGCAGTTCTTC. This translates into CASSPRSNGEEQFF.

This clonotype was seen more than once but under ten times. The genes are TRBV5-1 and TRBJ1-2, with 8 bases matching TRBD1. V trimming: 4 bases; J trimming: 4 bases; junction bases outside the gene matches: 12. The germline V gene encodes CDR1 SGHRS and CDR2 YFSETQ. The CDR3 contains 16 residues. The CDR3 bases are TGCGCCAGCAGCCCTTCAGGGACAGGAGCTTTCTATGGCTACACCTTC. Translating gives CASSPSGTGAFYGYTF. The entire variable domain, with the rest obtained from reference TRBV5-1 and TRBJ1-2, is as follows: KAGVTQTPRYLIKTRGQQVTLSCSPISGHRSVSWYQQTPGQGLQFLFEYFSETQRNKGNFPGRFSGRQFSNSRSEMNVSTLELGDSALYLCASSPSGTGAFYGYTFGSGTRLTVV.

This sequence joins TRBV19 and TRBJ1-5; no clear D. Trimming shortened V by 7 bases and J by 3 bases, and 10 bases separated the two germline ends. Per the germline V gene, CDR1 is LNHDA and CDR2 is SQIVND (reference sequence). CDR3 size: 13 residues. In nucleotides, the CDR3 is TGTGCCAGTAAAGAGAGGGTCAATCAGCCCCAGCATTTT. Translating it yields CASKERVNQPQHF.

This clonotype was observed many times. This chain joins TRBV28 and TRBJ2-7; tentatively, D is TRBD1 or TRBD2 (5 bases each). The CDR3 extends over 18 amino acids. V gave up 5 bases and J gave up 0 bases, with 23 bases separating them. Germline V lookup: CDR1 MDHEN, CDR2 SYDVKM. The CDR3 region is CASSPKPAGTFSSYEQYF. The CDR3 DNA reads as TGTGCCAGCAGTCCAAAACCAGCCGGGACGTTCAGCTCCTACGAGCAGTACTTC.

The table lists this clonotype with a count of one. The CDR3 region has the DNA TGTGCCAGCAGTTTACGTGGCAGGGACTCTGGAAACACCATATATTTT. It codes for CASSLRGRDSGNTIYF. V is TRBV27 and J is TRBJ1-3, with D possibly TRBD1 on 5 matching bases. The CDR3 runs 16 residues. V dropped 2 bases and J dropped 0 bases, with 11 bases sitting between them. In germline, CDR1 is MNHEY, CDR2 SMNVEV (reference sequence).

This clonotype was found many times. The chain recombines TRBV6-5 with TRBJ2-7; 8 nucleotides agree with TRBD2. V trimming: 1 base; J trimming: 1 base; junction bases outside the gene matches: 6. CDR1 MNHEY and CDR2 SVGAGI come from the germline V gene. The CDR3 covers 16 residues. Written as DNA, the CDR3 is TGTGCCAGCAGTTACTGGCTAGCGGGTTCGTCCTACGAGCAGTACTTC. It is translated as CASSYWLAGSSYEQYF.

The rearrangement uses TRBV20-1 and TRBJ1-2; D is unclear. The CDR3 runs to 14 residues. Trimming removed 1 base from V and 4 bases from J, with 13 bases in between. Germline CDR1 reads DFQATT; CDR2 reads SNEGSKA (reference sequence). CDR3 sequence reads: CSARASHMGYGYTF. DNA of the CDR3: TGCAGTGCTAGAGCCTCCCATATGGGCTATGGCTACACCTTC.

In this sample, this clonotype turned up a few times. The chain combines TRBV7-2 with TRBJ2-2; 7 bases align to TRBD1. CDR1 is SGHTA and CDR2 is FQGNSA in the germline V gene. V dropped 7 bases and J dropped 6; count of bases not matched to a gene: 8. The CDR3 has 14 amino acids. The CDR3 here is CASMRQGSAGELFF. Here the CDR3 DNA reads TGTGCCAGCATGCGACAGGGCAGCGCCGGGGAGCTGTTTTTT.

The table lists this clonotype with many counts. The genes are TRBV6-1 and TRBJ2-2, with 8 bases identical to TRBD2. Germline assignment: CDR1 MNHNS and CDR2 SASEGT. This CDR3 spans 14 amino acids. V shed 7 bases, J shed 7 bases, and the junction held 8 bases outside the gene matches. The CDR3 DNA reads TGTGCCAGCACCAGCGGGAGAATGGGCGGGGAGCTGTTTTTT. Protein product: CASTSGRMGGELFF.

The chain links TRBV4-1 to TRBJ2-2; possibly TRBD1 or TRBD2 for D (6 bases each). The CDR3 sequence is 14 residues long. Trimming took 6 bases from V and 7 from J, leaving 15 bases between them. Germline values: CDR1 MGHRA, CDR2 YSYEKL. CDR3 DNA sequence: TGCGCCAGCAGGCCCGTCGGGGGCGGCGGGGAGCTGTTTTTT. Translating gives CASRPVGGGGELFF.

The V call is TRBV4-2, the J call TRBJ2-1, with D perhaps assigned TRBD1 or TRBD2 (5 bases each). CDR1 and CDR2 from the germline V gene are LGHNA and YNFKEQ. Trimming took off 3 bases at V and 5 bases at J, with 14 bases between the two ends. This CDR3 contains 15 residues. CDR3 sequence (DNA): TGTGCCAGCAGCCAGATCGGGGACCAAAACAATGAGCAGTTCTTC. Amino acids: CASSQIGDQNNEQFF.

This clonotype came up many times. The chain is built from TRBV12-3 or TRBV12-4 and TRBJ1-5, with a weak D call TRBD1 (5 bases). CDR3 size: 14 residues. Between the trimmed V and J ends, which lost 2 bases and 6 bases, there was a span of 11 bases. CDR3 in DNA: TGTGCCAGCAGTTTATGGGGGACCGGTCAGCCCCAGCATTTT. Translated, it gives CASSLWGTGQPQHF.

This clonotype has more than one count but fewer than ten. V usage is TRBV6-1 and J usage is TRBJ2-1; D possibly corresponds to TRBD1 (6 bases). CDR3 length: 15 amino acids. Deletions cut 6 bases from V and 7 bases from J, with 19 bases between. Germline values: CDR1 MNHNS, CDR2 SASEGT. DNA of the CDR3: TGTGCCAGCAGCCCTCCGGGACACAGCTGGAATGAGCAGTTCTTC. Translating it yields CASSPPGHSWNEQFF.

The CDR3 loop is CASSFLTSGSPYEQYF. The CDR3 region has the DNA TGTGCCAGCAGCTTCCTGACTAGCGGTAGCCCCTACGAGCAGTACTTC. The rearrangement uses TRBV7-9 and TRBJ2-7; 9 nucleotides line up with TRBD2. Germline V gene data show CDR1 as SEHNR and CDR2 as FQNEAQ (reference sequence). Trimming cost V 3 bases and J 2 bases; bases outside gene matches: 8. This CDR3 contains 16 residues.